The next 26 T cell receptor beta chains were all read from a single sample in a study of OX40 agonist ivuxolimab in advanced cancers. TCRdb keeps only in-frame clones here, not all; method: immunoSEQ multiplex PCR. Of about 16,000 clones in the sample, 86% were seen once. This sample comprised CD4+ or CD8+ T cells sorted from blood, obtained in a trial of the OX40 agonist ivuxolimab. The receptors shown here come from an adult with an advanced solid tumor such as melanoma, head and neck, liver or kidney cancer.

CDR3 nucleotides: TGTGCCTGGAGCGGGGGCGCCTATCAGCCCCAGCATTTT. The encoded protein is CAWSGGAYQPQHF. The chain is built from TRBV30 and TRBJ1-5, with D possibly being TRBD1 (6 bases). Trimming shortened V by 3 bases and J by 5 bases, and 11 bases separated the two germline ends. CDR3 length: 13 residues. Germline assignment: CDR1 GTSNPN and CDR2 SVGIG (reference sequence).

The chain's CDR3 is CASSPREAPETQYF. CDR3 nucleotides: TGTGCCAGCTCCCCGAGGGAGGCGCCAGAGACCCAGTACTTC. The V gene is TRBV18, the J gene TRBJ2-5, with a possible D match to TRBD2 (6 bases). The CDR3 sequence is 14 residues long. V lost 6 bases, J lost 4 bases, and 15 bases lay in between. CDR1 is KGHSH and CDR2 is LQKENI in the germline V gene.

The J gene is TRBJ2-2, the V gene TRBV9; TRBD2 is a possible D gene (6 bases). The germline V gene encodes CDR1 SGDLS and CDR2 YYNGEE. The CDR3 sequence is 16 residues long. The V gene lost 0 bases and the J gene lost 3 bases, with 12 bases spanning the gap. The CDR3 sequence: CASSVAWEADTGELFF. The CDR3 DNA reads as TGTGCCAGCAGCGTAGCTTGGGAGGCGGACACCGGGGAGCTGTTTTTT.

The V call is TRBV18, the J call TRBJ1-4; 9 bases align to TRBD1. The CDR3 has 16 residues. The V segment lost 3 bases and the J segment 7 bases; nucleotides outside the gene matches: 9. The germline V gene encodes CDR1 KGHSH and CDR2 LQKENI. The CDR3 is CASSPSTGTGSEKLFF. The CDR3 region has the DNA TGTGCCAGCTCACCTTCGACAGGGACAGGGAGTGAAAAACTGTTTTTT.

The chain recombines TRBV7-6 with TRBJ1-3, with 9 bases fitting TRBD1. V lost 4 bases and J lost 1; bases outside the gene matches: 8. There are 17 residues in the CDR3. From germline, CDR1 is SGHVS and CDR2 FNYEAQ. CDR3 DNA: TGTGCCAGCAGCTACGACCCCGGACAGGGGTCTGGAAACACCATATATTTT. Its translation is CASSYDPGQGSGNTIYF.

The chain has TRBV4-3 and TRBJ2-1; 11 positions match TRBD2. After removal of 0 bases from V and 3 bases from J, the junction contained 4 bases not matched to a gene. Germline V gene sequence: CDR1 LGHNA, CDR2 YSLEER. This CDR3 has 17 residues. CDR3 amino acids: CASSQDSTSGSYNEQFF. The CDR3 nucleotides read TGCGCCAGCAGCCAAGATAGCACTAGCGGGAGCTACAATGAGCAGTTCTTC.

The chain has TRBV29-1 and TRBJ2-3, with D uncertain. The germline CDR1 and CDR2 sequences are SQVTM and ANQGSEA. CDR3 length: 16 residues. V dropped 7 bases and J dropped 0 bases, with 20 bases sitting between them. CDR3 sequence (DNA): TGCAGCGCTCGGGTAACCGGACCCTCAAGCACAGATACGCAGTATTTT. Translation gives CSARVTGPSSTDTQYF.

The V call is TRBV6-6, the J call TRBJ1-1; TRBD1 might be the D (6 bases). V was shortened by 6 bases and J by 10 bases, with 12 bases between the two germline ends. CDR3 length: 11 residues. Germline V lookup: CDR1 MNHNY, CDR2 SVGAGI (reference sequence). The CDR3 bases are TGTGCCAGCAGCCAGGACAGTGGAGCTTTCTTT. It is translated as CASSQDSGAFF.

This chain links TRBV6-5 with TRBJ2-7, with D perhaps TRBD1 (5 bases). Germline V lookup: CDR1 MNHEY, CDR2 SVGAGI. V was pared by 5 bases and J by 5 bases, with 10 bases between. This CDR3 is 12 amino acids long. CDR3 DNA: TGTGCCAGCAGTCAGACAGTCCACGAGCAGTACTTC. This codes for CASSQTVHEQYF.

The gene calls are TRBV7-6 and TRBJ1-5; weak D call: TRBD1 (6 bases). The CDR3 is 16 amino acids. Trimming left V 0 bases short and J 6 bases short, with 15 bases between. CDR1 and CDR2 from the germline V gene are SGHVS and FNYEAQ. CDR3 protein: CASSLAGTSGRQPQHF. In DNA form, the CDR3 reads TGTGCCAGCAGCTTAGCAGGGACATCGGGGCGTCAGCCCCAGCATTTT.

Only a few counts were recorded for this clone. The chain is built from TRBV28 and TRBJ1-5; TRBD1 agrees at 11 bases. The CDR3 covers 13 residues. With V trimmed by 8 bases and J by 9 bases, 6 bases remained unmatched. Per the germline V gene, CDR1 is MDHEN and CDR2 is SYDVKM. This chain's CDR3 is CASRTGGLRPQHF. The CDR3 DNA follows: TGTGCCAGCCGGACAGGGGGCCTTCGGCCCCAGCATTTT.

There are a few counts of this clone. This sequence joins TRBV29-1 and TRBJ2-7; D remains unclear. Germline V CDR1 and CDR2: SQVTM, ANQGSEA. V shed 5 bases and J shed 1 base, with 6 bases lying between them. The CDR3 spans 11 residues. The CDR3 region is CSVWVSYEQYF. For the CDR3, the DNA is TGCAGCGTTTGGGTGTCCTACGAGCAGTACTTC.

This clone has only one observation. The rearrangement joins TRBV5-1 to TRBJ1-2; D unclear. The CDR3 spans 15 residues. V was trimmed by 0 bases and J by 8 bases, leaving 17 bases between them. CDR1 and CDR2 (germline): SGHRS, YFSETQ. The CDR3 DNA follows: TGCGCCAGCAGCTTGGCCAGAACCGTCGGTGGGGGCTACACCTTC. Its protein is CASSLARTVGGGYTF. Full variable domain (missing parts from reference TRBV5-1 and TRBJ1-2): KAGVTQTPRYLIKTRGQQVTLSCSPISGHRSVSWYQQTPGQGLQFLFEYFSETQRNKGNFPGRFSGRQFSNSRSEMNVSTLELGDSALYLCASSLARTVGGGYTFGSGTRLTVV.

The CDR3 nucleotides are TGCGCCAGCAGCTCCAGTTACTCAGGGGCCCCCGAAGCTTTCTTT. As protein: CASSSSYSGAPEAFF. The gene calls are TRBV5-1 and TRBJ1-1; D perhaps matches TRBD1 (6 bases). V shed 3 bases and J shed 8 bases, with 20 bases lying between them. The germline V gene encodes CDR1 SGHRS and CDR2 YFSETQ. The CDR3 has 15 amino acids.

The chain couples TRBV7-9 to TRBJ2-2, with 10 bases aligning to TRBD1. After removal of 6 bases from V and 6 bases from J, the junction contained 7 bases not matched to a gene. This CDR3 region has 15 residues. In germline, CDR1 is SEHNR, CDR2 FQNEAQ (reference sequence). DNA of the CDR3: TGTGCCAGCAGTGTGGGGACAGGGGCTTCCGGGGAGCTGTTTTTT. The encoded protein is CASSVGTGASGELFF.

The J gene is TRBJ1-5, the V gene TRBV7-2; D call uncertain. V lost 8 bases and J lost 1, with 6 bases in between. The CDR3 spans 12 residues. Looked up from germline, CDR1 is SGHTA and CDR2 is FQGNSA. The CDR3 nucleotides read TGTGCCAGCTGCGAGAGCAATCAGCCCCAGCATTTT. It is translated as CASCESNQPQHF.

This clone appeared once. V is TRBV2 and J is TRBJ2-7; 10 nucleotides match TRBD1. Looked up from germline, CDR1 is SNHLY and CDR2 is FYNNEI. The CDR3 extends over 15 amino acids. Trimming took 5 bases from V and 1 from J; bases not matched to a gene: 5. In nucleotides, the CDR3 is TGTGCCAGCAGTACCCGACAGGGGGCGTCCTACGAGCAGTACTTC. It specifies CASSTRQGASYEQYF. The variable domain in full, with the rest retrieved from reference TRBV2 and TRBJ2-7, is EPEVTQTPSHQVTQMGQEVILRCVPISNHLYFYWYRQILGQKVEFLVSFYNNEISEKSEIFDDQFSVERPDGSNFTLKIRSTKLEDSAMYFCASSTRQGASYEQYFGPGTRLTVT.

This chain links TRBV5-6 with TRBJ2-1, with 14 bases fitting TRBD2. Trimming cost V 4 bases and J 7 bases; bases outside gene matches: 4. This CDR3 contains 15 residues. Germline V gene lookup returns CDR1 SGHDT and CDR2 YYEEEE. The CDR3 DNA reads TGTGCCAGCAGCGTAGGACTAGCGGGAGGAAATGAGCAGTTCTTC. Protein sequence: CASSVGLAGGNEQFF.

The chain couples TRBV6-1 to TRBJ1-5; D gene ambiguous. The ends were cut back, 2 bases at V and 5 bases at J, with 10 bases in the middle. There are 14 residues in the CDR3. CDR1 and CDR2 from the germline V gene are MNHNS and SASEGT. The CDR3 spells CASSETQIDQPQHF. In DNA, the CDR3 is TGTGCCAGCAGTGAAACACAGATAGATCAGCCCCAGCATTTT.

V and J are TRBV5-1 and TRBJ2-5, with D perhaps matching TRBD1 or TRBD2 (5 bases each). The CDR3 runs 13 residues. Germline V CDR1 and CDR2: SGHRS, YFSETQ. The V and J ends lost 2 bases and 4 bases respectively, with 9 bases between them. The CDR3 DNA sequence: TGCGCCAGCAGCTTAGGTGGGGGAGAGACCCAGTACTTC. It is translated as CASSLGGGETQYF.

V gene TRBV7-9 combines with J gene TRBJ1-1, with D hard to call. V was trimmed by 5 bases and J by 2 bases, leaving 9 bases between them. The CDR3 consists of 13 residues. CDR1 and CDR2 (germline): SEHNR, FQNEAQ (reference sequence). Here the CDR3 reads CASSPAVNTEAFF. Here the CDR3 DNA reads TGTGCCAGCAGCCCCGCAGTCAACACTGAAGCTTTCTTT.

The J gene is TRBJ1-2, the V gene TRBV20-1, with D unresolved. Germline CDR1 DFQATT, CDR2 SNEGSKA (reference sequence). This CDR3 spans 11 amino acids. Trimming stripped 3 bases from V and 6 bases from J, with 8 bases between. The CDR3, as DNA: TGCAGTGCTAGTCCGGCGGATGGCTACACCTTC. Its translation: CSASPADGYTF.

This chain links TRBV28 with TRBJ2-7; 9 bases are shared with TRBD1. The CDR3 is 15 amino acids. V shed 6 bases and J 0 bases; nucleotides not matched to a gene: 6. CDR1 is MDHEN and CDR2 is SYDVKM in the germline V gene. The CDR3 spells CASRYGTGSSYEQYF. For the CDR3, the DNA is TGTGCCAGCAGATACGGGACAGGGAGCTCCTACGAGCAGTACTTC.

The chain employs TRBV7-9 and TRBJ1-3; D call uncertain. The CDR3 has 14 residues. Germline assignment: CDR1 SEHNR and CDR2 FQNEAQ (reference sequence). V lost 5 bases and J lost 0, with 8 bases in between. The CDR3 coding sequence is TGTGCCAGCAGCCCCCAGGACTCTGGAAACACCATATATTTT. As protein: CASSPQDSGNTIYF.

The gene calls are TRBV30 and TRBJ2-3; 8 bases are shared with TRBD2. Germline CDR1 GTSNPN, CDR2 SVGIG (reference sequence). This CDR3 has 18 amino acids. The trim removed 0 bases at V and 5 bases at J, leaving 16 bases unmatched. CDR3 sequence (DNA): TGTGCCTGGAGTGTACACTCTGGCGGAAGCGGGAGTAAAGATACGCAGTATTTT. It encodes CAWSVHSGGSGSKDTQYF. The entire variable domain, with the rest obtained from reference TRBV30 and TRBJ2-3, is as follows: SQTIHQWPATLVQPVGSPLSLECTVEGTSNPNLYWYRQAAGRGLQLLFYSVGIGQISSEVPQNLSASRPQDRQFILSSKKLLLSDSGFYLCAWSVHSGGSGSKDTQYFGPGTRLTVL.

V usage is TRBV6-5 and J usage is TRBJ2-2, with a tentative D call TRBD1 (7 bases). Germline V gives CDR1 MNHEY, CDR2 SVGAGI. V was trimmed by 0 bases and J by 5 bases, leaving 10 bases between them. CDR3 length equals 15 residues. The CDR3 sequence is CASSYSTGRTGELFF. The DNA of the CDR3 is TGTGCCAGCAGTTACTCGACAGGGAGGACCGGGGAGCTGTTTTTT.